This TCR beta chain stems from a study of OX40 agonist ivuxolimab in advanced cancers. In germline, CDR1 is SQVTM, CDR2 ANQGSEA. CDR3 length: 16 residues. Between the trimmed V and J ends, which lost 1 base and 2 bases, there was a span of 14 bases. Peripheral blood came from all dose cohorts at three timepoints. Study conclusions and caveats: The authors also found low normalized T-cell clonal expansion in some nonresponders. Mean expanded clone counts were higher in CD8+ than CD4+ T cells. Doses of 0.1 to 3.0 mg/kg were accompanied by clonal expansion of CD4+ and CD8+ blood T cells by week 6.

With regard to this clone: What it recognizes is unknown.

Data came from immunoSEQ multiplex PCR; TCRdb stores just in-frame clones and leaves some out. The table includes 30,000 to 45,000 clones, around 80% detected once. This TCR was recovered from an adult with an advanced solid tumor such as melanoma, head and neck, liver or kidney cancer. Sequenced here: CD4+ or CD8+ T cells sorted from blood, sampled in a trial of the OX40 agonist ivuxolimab. This chain uses TRBV29-1 with TRBJ2-2; the D call may be TRBD1 or TRBD2 (5 bases each). The CDR3 here is CSVEVRGRPNTGELFF. The DNA for the CDR3 is TGCAGCGTTGAAGTACGGGGCAGGCCAAACACCGGGGAGCTGTTTTTT.